The clone carrying this TCR beta chain was detected only a few times. The CDR3 loop spans 13 amino acids. The germline V gene has CDR1 SGHNT and CDR2 YENEEA. Trimming pared 4 bases from V and 3 bases from J, leaving 9 bases between. Original handling: Reference gene primer amplification in the assay estimated nucleated cell counts. Sequencing was performed with immunoSEQ multiplex PCR; in TCRdb, only in-frame clones are kept and a portion is missing. V, J and clone size are those of that table, while D and trimming were read from the DNA. The sample holds 90,000 to 140,000 clones, 82% seen once. This record belongs to a study of blood T cell repertoires in COVID-19.

The sequencing input was peripheral blood. The receptor was derived from a woman of 80 years or more with acute or convalescent COVID-19. The gene calls are TRBV11-3 and TRBJ2-5; D is perhaps TRBD1 (6 bases). This CDR3 is CASSSTGKETQYF. Here the CDR3 DNA reads TGTGCCAGCAGCTCCACAGGGAAAGAGACCCAGTACTTC. The complete variable domain, with remaining parts taken from reference TRBV11-3 and TRBJ2-5, reads EAGVVQSPRYKIIEKKQPVAFWCNPISGHNTLYWYLQNLGQGPELLIRYENEEAVDDSQLPKDRFSAERLKGVDSTLKIQPAELGDSAVYLCASSSTGKETQYFGPGTRLLVL.